The 29 T cell receptor beta chains presented below share a single source sample, sequenced in a study of T cells after yellow fever vaccination. TCRdb independently ran MiXCR on the 5' RACE reads; one entry per CDR3 protein. The sample lists a few hundred thousand distinct CDR3 sequences, 6.9% occurring once. This specimen was CD4+ T cells sorted from PBMCs, taken 15 days after the yellow fever booster vaccination. The source is a man aged 25 to 40 who received the YFV17D yellow fever vaccine.

This clonotype has just a few counts. The chain recombines TRBV20-1 with TRBJ2-1, with 7 bases aligning to TRBD2. Germline-derived CDR1 and CDR2 are DFQATT and SNEGSKA (reference sequence). This CDR3 region has 15 residues. The V segment lost 3 bases and the J segment 6 bases; nucleotides outside the gene matches: 11. CDR3 sequence: CSASSGEGIGNEQFF. The CDR3 DNA reads as TGCAGTGCTAGTTCGGGGGAGGGGATCGGCAATGAGCAGTTCTTC.

Many counts were recorded for this clonotype. This rearrangement joins TRBV18 to TRBJ1-1; D unresolved. The germline V gene encodes CDR1 KGHSH and CDR2 LQKENI. With 1 base removed from V and 5 bases from J, the gap between germline ends came to 8 bases. The length of the CDR3 is 13 residues. CDR3 protein: CASSPRFPTEAFF. CDR3 DNA sequence: TGTGCCAGCTCACCACGGTTTCCAACTGAAGCTTTCTTT.

The chain employs TRBV29-1 and TRBJ2-1; D not certain. V lost 6 bases, J lost 4 bases, and 13 bases lay in between. The germline V gene encodes CDR1 SQVTM and CDR2 ANQGSEA. The CDR3 consists of 13 residues. CDR3 in amino acids: CSVSGVWYNEQFF. DNA for the CDR3: TGCAGCGTGTCGGGTGTCTGGTACAATGAGCAGTTCTTC.

This clonotype was observed a handful of times. The chain recombines TRBV7-2 with TRBJ1-1, with no clear D. The CDR3 has 13 amino acids. Germline CDR1 reads SGHTA; CDR2 reads FQGNSA. Trimming left V 5 bases short and J 5 bases short, with 12 bases between. The CDR3 coding sequence is TGTGCCAGCAGCATGGGTCCTGGAACTGAAGCTTTCTTT. Encoded protein: CASSMGPGTEAFF.

This clonotype was counted ten times or more. This chain joins TRBV12-3 or TRBV12-4 and TRBJ2-2; D is ambiguous. With 2 bases removed from V and 6 bases from J, the gap between germline ends came to 10 bases. The CDR3 is 14 amino acids. The CDR3 reads CASSLITASGELFF. Written as DNA, the CDR3 is TGTGCCAGCAGTTTAATTACAGCCTCCGGGGAGCTGTTTTTT.

The CDR3 DNA is TGTGCCAGCAGTCGACAATCGGCTGTACAAGAGACCCAGTACTTC. This sequence encodes CASSRQSAVQETQYF. The V gene is TRBV6-1, the J gene TRBJ2-5; no reliable D call. In germline, CDR1 is MNHNS, CDR2 SASEGT. The CDR3 sequence is 15 residues long. With 5 bases removed from V and 2 bases from J, the gap between germline ends came to 15 bases.

The sample holds a few counts of this clonotype. The CDR3: CASSEGTGGFSGELFF. CDR3 nucleotides: TGTGCCAGCAGCGAGGGGACAGGGGGTTTTTCCGGGGAGCTGTTTTTT. V gene TRBV5-4 combines with J gene TRBJ2-2; 11 positions agree with TRBD1. This CDR3 is built from 16 residues. The germline V gene encodes CDR1 SGHNT and CDR2 YYREEE (reference sequence). V dropped 4 bases and J dropped 6; count of bases not matched to a gene: 8. Using reference TRBV5-4 and TRBJ2-2 for the parts outside the CDR3, the full variable domain is ETGVTQSPTHLIKTRGQQVTLRCSSQSGHNTVSWYQQALGQGPQFIFQYYREEENGRGNFPPRFSGLQFPNYSSELNVNALELDDSALYLCASSEGTGGFSGELFFGEGSRLTVL.

This rearrangement joins TRBV27 to TRBJ2-1; TRBD2 matches at 11 bases. Per the germline V gene, CDR1 is MNHEY and CDR2 is SMNVEV (reference sequence). V trimming: 6 bases; J trimming: 4 bases; junction bases outside the gene matches: 8. The CDR3 totals 16 residues. CDR3 sequence reads: CASRSERLAGYNEQFF. The CDR3 DNA follows: TGTGCCAGCAGGAGTGAAAGACTAGCGGGATACAATGAGCAGTTCTTC.

This chain connects TRBV29-1 to TRBJ2-7; 11 bases are shared with TRBD1. The germline CDR1 and CDR2 sequences are SQVTM and ANQGSEA. The CDR3 extends over 13 amino acids. After removal of 5 bases from V and 5 bases from J, the junction contained 5 bases not matched to a gene. CDR3 protein: CSVSDRGHHEQYF. CDR3 nucleotides: TGCAGCGTTTCGGACAGGGGGCACCACGAGCAGTACTTC.

The table lists this clonotype with many counts. The chain uses TRBV24-1 and TRBJ2-2; 7 bases are a match to TRBD1. Germline loops: CDR1 KGHDR, CDR2 SFDVKD. There are 16 residues in the CDR3. V lost 5 bases and J lost 3; bases outside the gene matches: 8. CDR3 residues: CATSATTGSYTGELFF. DNA for the CDR3: TGTGCCACCAGTGCCACGACAGGGAGCTACACCGGGGAGCTGTTTTTT.

The sample holds a few counts of this clonotype. This sequence joins TRBV5-6 and TRBJ2-7; TRBD2 aligns across 9 bases. The ends lost 5 bases at V and 2 bases at J; junction bases unmatched: 8. Germline assignment: CDR1 SGHDT and CDR2 YYEEEE. This CDR3 contains 15 residues. The CDR3 here is CASSLISGGTYEQYF. CDR3 nucleotide sequence: TGTGCCAGCAGTCTAATTAGCGGGGGCACCTACGAGCAGTACTTC.

This clonotype has a handful of counts. The gene calls are TRBV7-2 and TRBJ2-7; TRBD2 matches 14 bases. Looked up from germline, CDR1 is SGHTA and CDR2 is FQGNSA. V dropped 5 bases and J dropped 4; count of bases not matched to a gene: 10. The CDR3 runs 17 residues. CDR3 sequence (DNA): TGTGCCAGCAGCGCGAGGACTAGCGGGAGGTCCCTGTACGAGCAGTACTTC. As protein: CASSARTSGRSLYEQYF.

The V and J genes are TRBV20-1 and TRBJ2-3; weak D call: TRBD2 (5 bases). The CDR3 has 13 residues. Germline V gene sequence: CDR1 DFQATT, CDR2 SNEGSKA (reference sequence). Trimming took 1 base from V and 2 from J, leaving 7 bases between them. The CDR3 DNA reads TGCAGTGCTAGAGCGGGGAACACAGATACGCAGTATTTT. Translation gives CSARAGNTDTQYF.

The V gene is TRBV14, the J gene TRBJ2-7, with 9 bases fitting TRBD2. The CDR3 runs to 15 residues. With V trimmed by 4 bases and J by 4 bases, 8 bases remained unmatched. CDR1 and CDR2 (germline): SGHDN, FVKESK. This CDR3 is CASSRDSGSLYEQYF. The CDR3 DNA sequence: TGTGCCAGCAGCCGCGATAGCGGGAGCCTATACGAGCAGTACTTC.

This clonotype appeared many times. The chain joins TRBV12-3 or TRBV12-4 to TRBJ2-2, with a weak D call TRBD1 (6 bases). The CDR3 has 14 residues. Trimming removed 6 bases from V and 2 bases from J, with 10 bases in between. CDR3 in DNA: TGTGCCAGCAGCCCAGGGGTAAACACCGGGGAGCTGTTTTTT. It encodes CASSPGVNTGELFF.

CDR3 sequence: CSARDRSGGAGELFF. The CDR3 DNA sequence: TGCAGTGCTAGAGATAGGTCGGGAGGGGCCGGGGAGCTGTTTTTT. The V call is TRBV20-1, the J call TRBJ2-2; 8 bases are shared with TRBD2. Germline V gene data show CDR1 as DFQATT and CDR2 as SNEGSKA (reference sequence). The V gene end was trimmed by 0 bases and the J gene end by 6 bases; junction bases not matched to a gene: 6. This CDR3 comprises 15 residues.

The chain has TRBV7-2 and TRBJ2-7; 11 nucleotides line up with TRBD2. J was trimmed by 6 bases and V by 4 bases; bases with no gene match: 8. The CDR3 is made up of 15 amino acids. Germline assignment: CDR1 SGHTA and CDR2 FQGNSA. The CDR3 region has the DNA TGTGCCAGCAGCTCCCGACTAGCGGGGAGTCCCGAGCAGTACTTC. Protein product: CASSSRLAGSPEQYF.

This clonotype was detected a few times. This chain links TRBV20-1 with TRBJ2-1; a weak D match, TRBD2 (7 bases). This CDR3 contains 15 residues. Germline lookup yields CDR1 DFQATT and CDR2 SNEGSKA (reference sequence). V was trimmed by 5 bases and J by 0 bases, leaving 14 bases between them. In DNA, the CDR3 is TGCAGTGCTGGGGAAGGGGGGGCCTCCTACAATGAGCAGTTCTTC. Amino acid sequence: CSAGEGGASYNEQFF.

This clonotype was seen only a few times. The chain employs TRBV12-3 or TRBV12-4 and TRBJ2-6, with D unresolved. The CDR3 loop spans 18 amino acids. The V end was cut by 3 bases, the J end by 4 bases, with 19 bases between. The DNA for the CDR3 is TGTGCCAGCAGTTTCCGCAACTGGGTCGTAGCAGGGGCCAACGTCCTGACTTTC. The encoded protein is CASSFRNWVVAGANVLTF.

This clonotype was seen ten or more times. The rearrangement links TRBV6-2 or TRBV6-3 to TRBJ1-2, with D possibly matching TRBD1 (6 bases). V dropped 6 bases and J dropped 4 bases, with 6 bases sitting between them. The CDR3 is 11 residues long. Looked up from germline, CDR1 is MNHEY and CDR2 is SVGEGT. The CDR3 is CASRQGYGYTF. The CDR3 region has the DNA TGTGCCAGCAGACAGGGCTATGGCTACACCTTC.

This clonotype has just a few counts. The genes are TRBV20-1 and TRBJ2-3; TRBD2 matches at 8 bases. J was trimmed by 2 bases and V by 0 bases; bases with no gene match: 13. Germline CDR1 DFQATT, CDR2 SNEGSKA (reference sequence). The CDR3 is 18 amino acids. CDR3 protein: CSARDLGRLAGLTDTQYF. As DNA, the CDR3 is TGCAGTGCTAGAGATCTGGGGCGGCTAGCGGGCCTCACAGATACGCAGTATTTT.

This clonotype was observed many times. The J gene is TRBJ2-7, the V gene TRBV18, with D uncertain. The germline V gene has CDR1 KGHSH and CDR2 LQKENI. CDR3 length: 12 residues. Between the trimmed V and J ends, which lost 3 bases and 7 bases, there was a span of 10 bases. CDR3 amino acids: CASSPTTREQYF. For the CDR3, the DNA is TGTGCCAGCTCACCGACGACGAGAGAGCAGTACTTC.

The table lists this clonotype with many counts. V is TRBV9 and J is TRBJ2-7; tentative D call: TRBD2 (6 bases). The V end lost 10 bases, the J end lost 3 bases, and 20 bases lay between the germline ends. The CDR3 is made up of 14 amino acids. In germline, CDR1 is SGDLS, CDR2 YYNGEE. CDR3 loop: CAPKEGSPHYEQYF. The CDR3 nucleotides read TGTGCCCCGAAGGAGGGGAGTCCCCACTACGAGCAGTACTTC. The entire variable domain, with the rest obtained from reference TRBV9 and TRBJ2-7, is as follows: DSGVTQTPKHLITATGQRVTLRCSPRSGDLSVYWYQQSLDQGLQFLIQYYNGEERAKGNILERFSAQQFPDLHSELNLSSLELGDSALYFCAPKEGSPHYEQYFGPGTRLTVT.

This clonotype was found once. One end of the junction is discordant with germline, which a read error may explain. The CDR3 DNA follows: TGCGCCAGCAGCCCCACGGGGGATCATCAGCCCCATCATTTT. Translated: CASSPTGDHQPHHF. This chain links TRBV10-2 with TRBJ1-5; D is possibly TRBD1 (5 bases). The germline V gene encodes CDR1 WSHSY and CDR2 SAAADI. The CDR3 has 14 amino acids.

There are many counts of this clonotype. The J gene is TRBJ1-1, the V gene TRBV15; tentative D call: TRBD1 (5 bases). V was cut by 1 base and J by 4 bases, with 16 bases left in between. Germline values: CDR1 LNHNV, CDR2 YYDKDF (reference sequence). CDR3 length: 16 residues. The CDR3, as DNA: TGTGCCACCAGCAGAGCTGGACGGCCCGGGGGCACTGAAGCTTTCTTT. Its protein product is CATSRAGRPGGTEAFF.

The table lists this clonotype with a few counts. This chain joins TRBV6-1 and TRBJ1-1; D is uncertain. Germline V lookup: CDR1 MNHNS, CDR2 SASEGT. The CDR3 runs to 12 residues. The V and J ends lost 4 bases and 1 base respectively, with 4 bases between them. CDR3 residues: CASSVKNTEAFF. As DNA, the CDR3 is TGTGCCAGCAGTGTCAAGAACACTGAAGCTTTCTTT.

At least ten counts were recorded for this clonotype. The chain joins TRBV19 to TRBJ2-5, with D perhaps given as TRBD1 or TRBD2 (5 bases each). V lost 4 bases, J lost 6 bases, and 18 bases lay in between. The CDR3 totals 15 residues. From germline, CDR1 is LNHDA and CDR2 SQIVND (reference sequence). The CDR3 bases are TGTGCCAGTAGTACCAGACCGGGGCCTGCAAAGACCCAGTACTTC. Protein: CASSTRPGPAKTQYF.

This clonotype was counted between two and nine times. The CDR3 protein is CASSLGVRPTSTDTQYF. DNA of the CDR3: TGCGCCAGCAGCTTGGGGGTCCGCCCGACTAGCACAGATACGCAGTATTTT. The V call is TRBV5-1, the J call TRBJ2-3; D unclear. CDR3 size: 17 residues. V was pared by 0 bases and J by 0 bases, with 14 bases between. Germline values: CDR1 SGHRS, CDR2 YFSETQ.

This clonotype was seen more than once but under ten times. The J gene is TRBJ1-2, the V gene TRBV7-9; D gene uncertain. CDR3 length: 13 residues. Trimming took 0 bases from V and 5 from J, leaving 7 bases between them. Germline lookup yields CDR1 SEHNR and CDR2 FQNEAQ (reference sequence). CDR3 bases: TGTGCCAGCAGCTTAGCGCGTCCGTATGGCTACACCTTC. Translated, it gives CASSLARPYGYTF.